This T cell receptor (beta chain) originates from a study of cytomegalovirus exposure and HLA in healthy donors. 60 Vbeta and 13 Jbeta primers were used in PCR. The repertoire was sequenced with immunoSEQ multiplex PCR; TCRdb's copy has only in-frame clones and lacks some. This table has around 160,000 clones, roughly four fifths appearing once. Findings and caveats of the study: CMV antigen specificity of a few CMV-associated chains was confirmed in vitro. A missense variant in DCLRE1C was later tied to TCR beta V- and J-gene trimming.

The CDR3 extends over 14 amino acids. Germline assignment: CDR1 MNHEY and CDR2 SMNVEV (reference sequence). The V and J ends lost 7 bases and 5 bases, in that order; junction bases with no gene match: 9. Concerning this clone itself: Its antigen is unidentified.

The TCR sequence derives from a man between 35 and 55 years old in good health and CMV-seropositive. Sequencing input: PBMCs. The chain uses TRBV27 and TRBJ2-7, with TRBD2 identical over 9 bases. The CDR3 loop reads CASTVSGSSHEQYF. CDR3 bases: TGTGCCAGCACCGTTAGCGGGAGTTCCCACGAGCAGTACTTC.